This entry lists 10 T cell receptor beta chains sequenced from one sample in a study of CD8+CD57+ T cells in acquired aplastic anemia. According to the study, genomic DNA was the template for TCR beta VDJ and CDR3 profiling. In TCRdb, the reads were re-called with MiXCR into one record per CDR3 protein. Of some 180,000 distinct CDR3 sequences listed, roughly 60% were seen once; the top ten hold about 39%. Selection for sequencing was limited to patients who had shown CD8+CD57+ cell expansion by flow cytometry. Sequencing was done on a sample of sorted CD4+, CD8+, or CD8+CD57+ T cells (not recorded which) from PBMCs. The receptors derive from a human donor with aplastic anemia.

The chain joins TRBV7-9 to TRBJ2-7; 8 bases are a match to TRBD1. After removal of 4 bases from V and 6 bases from J, the junction contained 11 bases not matched to a gene. Germline lookup yields CDR1 SEHNR and CDR2 FQNEAQ (reference sequence). CDR3 length equals 15 residues. The DNA for the CDR3 is TGTGCCAGCAGCTCGCTTTGGGACAGGTTGTCCGAGCAGTACTTC. Its protein product is CASSSLWDRLSEQYF.

The chain joins TRBV7-6 to TRBJ1-1; maybe TRBD1 (5 bases). The V gene lost 5 bases and the J gene lost 4 bases, with 14 bases spanning the gap. The CDR3 has 14 amino acids. CDR1 is SGHVS, CDR2 FNYEAQ, per germline. The CDR3 DNA sequence: TGTGCCAGCAGCCCCGCTGCCGGGGGCACTGAAGCTTTCTTT. Amino acid sequence: CASSPAAGGTEAFF.

The chain joins TRBV7-3 to TRBJ1-6; the D gene is possibly TRBD1 (5 bases). With 1 base removed from V and 9 bases from J, the gap between germline ends came to 16 bases. The CDR3 has 16 residues. Germline-derived CDR1 and CDR2 are SGHTA and FQGTGA. Here the CDR3 DNA reads TGTGCCAGCAGCTTAAGAGAAGCAGGGTCGGGTTCACCCCTCCACTTT. The encoded protein is CASSLREAGSGSPLHF.

The rearrangement joins TRBV19 to TRBJ1-3, with D possibly being TRBD1 (5 bases). V was shortened by 2 bases and J by 4 bases, with 9 bases between the two germline ends. Looked up from germline, CDR1 is LNHDA and CDR2 is SQIVND (reference sequence). The CDR3 covers 14 residues. The CDR3 nucleotides read TGTGCCAGTAGTATAACGGGGCCCGGAAACACCATATATTTT. It is translated as CASSITGPGNTIYF.

The CDR3 loop reads CASSFIGIEGDTQYF. CDR3 sequence (DNA): TGCGCCAGCAGCTTTATCGGGATAGAGGGAGATACGCAGTATTTT. The chain employs TRBV5-1 and TRBJ2-3; a weak D match, TRBD2 (5 bases). CDR3 size: 15 residues. Trimming took 2 bases from V and 5 from J, leaving 15 bases between them. CDR1 SGHRS and CDR2 YFSETQ come from the germline V gene.

In this sample, this clonotype turned up many times. CDR3 region: CASSETSYEQYF. In nucleotides, the CDR3 is TGCGCCAGCAGTGAGACTAGCTACGAGCAGTACTTC. The rearrangement joins TRBV10-1 to TRBJ2-7, with D possibly TRBD2 on 5 matching bases. CDR1 and CDR2 (germline): WNHNN, SYGVQD (reference sequence). V was pared by 2 bases and J by 3 bases, with 5 bases between. This CDR3 is 12 amino acids long.

This clonotype was counted at least ten times. The chain uses TRBV6-5 and TRBJ2-7; TRBD1 is a possible D gene (6 bases). The CDR3 consists of 15 residues. Trimming took 6 bases from V and 0 from J, leaving 15 bases between them. Per germline, CDR1 MNHEY and CDR2 SVGAGI. The CDR3 bases are TGTGCCAGCAGCGACAGGTCCTCATACTCCTACGAGCAGTACTTC. This encodes CASSDRSSYSYEQYF.

The V and J genes are TRBV9 and TRBJ2-1; 8 bases fit TRBD2. Germline trimming cut 0 bases from V and 6 bases from J; bases unmatched to any gene: 2. CDR3 length equals 14 residues. Germline CDR1 and CDR2: SGDLS and YYNGEE. CDR3 bases: TGTGCCAGCAGCGTAGCGGGAGGGCCCAATGAGCAGTTCTTC. Encoded protein: CASSVAGGPNEQFF.

This clonotype was seen repeatedly, ten times or more. This chain joins TRBV11-3 and TRBJ2-5, with 10 bases aligning to TRBD1. V lost 3 bases and J lost 3; bases outside the gene matches: 7. CDR1 is SGHNT and CDR2 is YENEEA in the germline V gene. The CDR3 runs 16 residues. The CDR3 nucleotides are TGTGCCAGCAGCTTCAACCGAGGACAGGGGGAAGAGACCCAGTACTTC. This gives the protein CASSFNRGQGEETQYF.

This clonotype was picked up many times. V gene TRBV12-3 or TRBV12-4 combines with J gene TRBJ2-2; D is undetermined. CDR3 size: 14 residues. Trimming stripped 10 bases from V and 3 bases from J, with 15 bases between. The CDR3: CANSKAVYTGELFF. CDR3 coding DNA: TGTGCCAATTCCAAGGCGGTCTACACCGGGGAGCTGTTTTTT.